This entry lists 10 T cell receptor beta chains sequenced from one sample in a study of cytomegalovirus exposure and HLA in healthy donors (dated by TCRdb to about 2017). The library was generated by the immunoSEQ multiplex PCR assay. For the multiplex PCR, a mixture combining 60 forward primers for TCR Vbeta segments and 13 reverse primers for TCR Jbeta segments was used. Entries here come from immuneACCESS through TCRdb and include only in-frame sequences with V and J called. Some clones fail to appear in such tables; in the studies checked, an unresolved V gene covers under half of the shortfall, and the cause of the remainder is unknown. This sample gives approximately 120,000 clones in total; under 12% of them show up just once. The ten largest make up roughly 4.2% of the sample. Source material: PBMCs. These receptor sequences come from a woman under 30 in good health and CMV-seropositive.

This clone was observed a few times. The chain couples TRBV5-1 to TRBJ2-2; 14 positions agree with TRBD2. CDR1 is SGHRS and CDR2 is YFSETQ in the germline V gene. This CDR3 spans 19 amino acids. J was trimmed by 7 bases and V by 2 bases; bases with no gene match: 13. The chain's CDR3 is CASSLRPPGLAGEHGELFF. Written as DNA, the CDR3 is TGCGCCAGCAGCTTAAGGCCTCCGGGACTAGCGGGAGAGCACGGGGAGCTGTTTTTT. Filled out from reference TRBV5-1 and TRBJ2-2, the complete variable domain reads KAGVTQTPRYLIKTRGQQVTLSCSPISGHRSVSWYQQTPGQGLQFLFEYFSETQRNKGNFPGRFSGRQFSNSRSEMNVSTLELGDSALYLCASSLRPPGLAGEHGELFFGEGSRLTVL.

This clone was observed a few times. The rearrangement uses TRBV4-1 and TRBJ2-4; a possible D gene is TRBD1 (6 bases). Trimming removed 1 base at V and 0 bases at J, with 10 bases between. The germline V gene encodes CDR1 MGHRA and CDR2 YSYEKL. The CDR3 contains 16 residues. CDR3 loop: CASSQGQGLAKNIQYF. As DNA, the CDR3 is TGCGCCAGCAGCCAAGGGCAGGGGCTAGCCAAAAACATTCAGTACTTC.

The chain joins TRBV7-9 to TRBJ2-5; 7 positions agree with TRBD1. This CDR3 comprises 14 residues. The germline CDR1 and CDR2 sequences are SEHNR and FQNEAQ (reference sequence). The J segment lost 3 bases and the V segment lost 5 bases, leaving 6 bases of the junction unmatched. The CDR3 coding sequence is TGTGCCAGCAGCCTCCGGGACAGTAAAGAGACCCAGTACTTC. As protein: CASSLRDSKETQYF.

The rearrangement joins TRBV28 to TRBJ2-5; unclear D gene. The CDR3 runs to 13 residues. In germline, CDR1 is MDHEN, CDR2 SYDVKM. The V gene lost 7 bases and the J gene lost 0 bases, with 9 bases spanning the gap. The CDR3 loop is CASIPDNQETQYF. In DNA form, the CDR3 reads TGTGCCAGCATTCCAGATAACCAAGAGACCCAGTACTTC.

This chain links TRBV5-1 with TRBJ2-7, with D perhaps matching TRBD2 (6 bases). This CDR3 spans 16 amino acids. V lost 0 bases and J lost 0, with 13 bases in between. The germline V gene encodes CDR1 SGHRS and CDR2 YFSETQ. Here the CDR3 DNA reads TGCGCCAGCAGCTTGGGGTACGGGGGTTCCTCCTACGAGCAGTACTTC. As protein: CASSLGYGGSSYEQYF.

This clone was seen a few times. The V call is TRBV2, the J call TRBJ2-1; 7 bases line up with TRBD2. The CDR3 spans 15 residues. J gave up 6 bases and V 2 bases, and 7 bases lay outside the gene matches. Germline CDR1 and CDR2: SNHLY and FYNNEI. The CDR3 DNA reads as TGTGCCAGCAGTGAACCCAGCGGGATACCCAATGAGCAGTTCTTC. This translates into CASSEPSGIPNEQFF.

This chain links TRBV7-9 with TRBJ2-5; D is perhaps TRBD2 (6 bases). The CDR3 consists of 15 residues. The germline CDR1 and CDR2 sequences are SEHNR and FQNEAQ (reference sequence). V shed 3 bases and J shed 1 base, with 12 bases lying between them. Here the CDR3 DNA reads TGTGCCAGCAGCTTGAGGCTAGCGTCCCAAGAGACCCAGTACTTC. It translates to CASSLRLASQETQYF.

The chain is built from TRBV6-1 and TRBJ1-1; D call uncertain. V gave up 6 bases and J gave up 2 bases, with 7 bases separating them. The CDR3 runs to 12 residues. Germline V gene sequence: CDR1 MNHNS, CDR2 SASEGT. This CDR3 reads CASSRENTEAFF. The CDR3 region has the DNA TGTGCCAGCAGCCGGGAAAACACTGAAGCTTTCTTT.

The chain recombines TRBV2 with TRBJ2-2, with 7 nucleotides matching TRBD2. In germline, CDR1 is SNHLY, CDR2 FYNNEI. V dropped 6 bases and J dropped 1; count of bases not matched to a gene: 2. This CDR3 comprises 14 residues. The CDR3 is CASSVAGNTGELFF. For the CDR3, the DNA is TGTGCCAGCAGCGTAGCGGGGAACACCGGGGAGCTGTTTTTT.

There are a few counts of this clone. The rearrangement uses TRBV6-1 and TRBJ2-7; 7 bases are a match to TRBD2. This CDR3 has 12 residues. Germline loops: CDR1 MNHNS, CDR2 SASEGT. The trim removed 7 bases at V and 5 bases at J, leaving 5 bases unmatched. In nucleotides, the CDR3 is TGTGCCAGCACCCCCCGGGGGGACGAGCAGTACTTC. Its protein product is CASTPRGDEQYF.